This entry lists 3 T cell receptor beta chains sequenced from one sample in a study of CD8 T cells in ankylosing spondylitis (dated by TCRdb to 2016 to 2017). Study-level results and caveats: A TCR beta motif made up of several highly homologous amino acid variants appeared to be characteristic of blood from ankylosing spondylitis patients.

The library was obtained by 5' RACE. TCRdb records Illumina HiSeq 2500 as the sequencer. The public reads were run again by TCRdb, first through fastp at Q25 and then through MiXCR, and only productive beta chains were kept. Records with the same CDR3 protein are collapsed into one entry carrying the most frequent genes and DNA. This sample comprises 200,000 to 250,000 distinct CDR3 sequences, approximately 20% of them detected only once. About 42% of the sample is in the top ten clones. These receptors lack a known antigen. Material: blood, either unsorted or a sorted T cell fraction (not recorded which). The receptors derive from a male donor with ankylosing spondylitis.

J is TRBJ2-7 and V is TRBV3-1; 7 bases match TRBD2. Germline CDR1 and CDR2: LGHDT and YNNKEL (reference sequence). V was pared by 4 bases and J by 5 bases, with 11 bases of the junction left unmatched. The CDR3 consists of 15 residues. CDR3 sequence (DNA): TGTGCCAGCAGCCCCCTCATATCGGGAGGAGACGAGCAGTACTTC. The encoded protein is CASSPLISGGDEQYF.

This clonotype was counted a few times. J is TRBJ1-6 and V is TRBV28; 7 nucleotides line up with TRBD1. The CDR3 contains 19 residues. Trimming at V came to 1 base and at J to 1 base, leaving 10 bases not matched to a gene. Germline V gives CDR1 MDHEN, CDR2 SYDVKM. The CDR3 DNA reads as TGTGCCAGCAGTTTATTAGCCCCGGCAGGGGGTTCCTATAATTCACCCCTCCACTTT. Its protein product is CASSLLAPAGGSYNSPLHF.

This clonotype was counted once. The chain couples TRBV9 to TRBJ2-1; D may be TRBD2 (8 bases). The germline V gene encodes CDR1 SGDLS and CDR2 YYNGEE. V lost 4 bases and J lost 2, with 13 bases in between. CDR3 length: 15 amino acids. DNA of the CDR3: TGTGCCAGCAGCCAGGGGGGACTAGCCTACAATGAGCAGTTCTTC. Its protein is CASSQGGLAYNEQFF.